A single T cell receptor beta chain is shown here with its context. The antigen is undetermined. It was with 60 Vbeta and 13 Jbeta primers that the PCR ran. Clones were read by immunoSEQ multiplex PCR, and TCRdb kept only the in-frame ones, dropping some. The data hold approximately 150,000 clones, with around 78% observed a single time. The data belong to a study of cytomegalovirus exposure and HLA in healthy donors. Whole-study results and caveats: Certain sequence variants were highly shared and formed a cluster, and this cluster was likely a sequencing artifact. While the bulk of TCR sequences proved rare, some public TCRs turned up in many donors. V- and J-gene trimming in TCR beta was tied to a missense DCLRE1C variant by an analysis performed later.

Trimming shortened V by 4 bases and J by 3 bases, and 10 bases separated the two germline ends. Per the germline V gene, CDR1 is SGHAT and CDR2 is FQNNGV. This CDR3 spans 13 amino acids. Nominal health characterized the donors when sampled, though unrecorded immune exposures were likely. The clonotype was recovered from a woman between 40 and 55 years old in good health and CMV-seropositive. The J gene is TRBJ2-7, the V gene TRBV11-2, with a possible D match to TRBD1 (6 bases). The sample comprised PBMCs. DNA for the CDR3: TGTGCCAGCAGCTCGGTAGGGGGCTACGAGCAGTACTTC. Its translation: CASSSVGGYEQYF.